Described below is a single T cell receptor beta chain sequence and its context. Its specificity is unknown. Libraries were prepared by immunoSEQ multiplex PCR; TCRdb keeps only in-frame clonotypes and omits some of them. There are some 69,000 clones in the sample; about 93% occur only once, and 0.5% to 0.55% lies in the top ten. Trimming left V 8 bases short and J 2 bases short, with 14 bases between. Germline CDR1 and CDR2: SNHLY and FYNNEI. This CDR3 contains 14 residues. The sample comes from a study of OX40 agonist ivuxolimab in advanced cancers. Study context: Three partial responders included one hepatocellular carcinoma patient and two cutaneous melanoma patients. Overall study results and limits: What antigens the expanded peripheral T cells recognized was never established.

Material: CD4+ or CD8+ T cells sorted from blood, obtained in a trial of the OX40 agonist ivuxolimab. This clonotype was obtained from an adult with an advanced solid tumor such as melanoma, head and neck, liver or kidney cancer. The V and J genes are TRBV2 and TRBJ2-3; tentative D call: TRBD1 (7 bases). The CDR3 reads CASVAGQNTDTQYF. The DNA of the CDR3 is TGTGCCAGCGTCGCGGGACAGAACACAGATACGCAGTATTTT.